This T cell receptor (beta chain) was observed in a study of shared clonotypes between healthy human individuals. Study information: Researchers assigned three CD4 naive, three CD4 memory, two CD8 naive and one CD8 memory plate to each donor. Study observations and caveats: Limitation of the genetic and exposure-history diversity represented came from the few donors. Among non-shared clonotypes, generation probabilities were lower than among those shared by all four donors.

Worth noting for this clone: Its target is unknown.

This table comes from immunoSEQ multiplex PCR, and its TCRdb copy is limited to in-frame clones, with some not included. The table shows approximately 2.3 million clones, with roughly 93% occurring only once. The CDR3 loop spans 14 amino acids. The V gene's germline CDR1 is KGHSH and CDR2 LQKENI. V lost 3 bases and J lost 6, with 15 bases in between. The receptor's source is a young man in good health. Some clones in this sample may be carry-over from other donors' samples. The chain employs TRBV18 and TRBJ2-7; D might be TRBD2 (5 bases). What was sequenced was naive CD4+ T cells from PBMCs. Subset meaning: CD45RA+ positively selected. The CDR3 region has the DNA TGTGCCAGCTCACCGAGGGCGAACGGGTTCGAGCAGTACTTC. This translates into CASSPRANGFEQYF.